Following are 4 T cell receptor beta chains from one sample sequenced in a study of neurological immune-mediated disorders. TCRdb analysed the 5' RACE reads with MiXCR anew, one entry per CDR3 protein. The sample holds around 56,000 distinct CDR3 sequences, about 25% seen once. Time point described: technical triplicate 2. Sequencing was carried out using PBMCs. All receptors derive from a man in his sixties with HTLV-1-associated myelopathy (HAM/TSP).

This clonotype was seen at least ten times. This sequence joins TRBV5-1 and TRBJ2-2; D possibly corresponds to TRBD1 (6 bases). Trimming took 2 bases from V and 5 from J, leaving 16 bases between them. The CDR3 contains 16 residues. Per germline, CDR1 SGHRS and CDR2 YFSETQ. The DNA for the CDR3 is TGCGCCAGCAGCTTAAATCTCAGGGGAAATACCGGGGAGCTGTTTTTT. Translated, it gives CASSLNLRGNTGELFF. The full variable domain, with the rest looked up from reference TRBV5-1 and TRBJ2-2, is KAGVTQTPRYLIKTRGQQVTLSCSPISGHRSVSWYQQTPGQGLQFLFEYFSETQRNKGNFPGRFSGRQFSNSRSEMNVSTLELGDSALYLCASSLNLRGNTGELFFGEGSRLTVL.

This clonotype was counted many times. This chain connects TRBV5-1 to TRBJ2-6; D not resolved. In germline, CDR1 is SGHRS, CDR2 YFSETQ. With 7 bases removed from V and 0 bases from J, the gap between germline ends came to 11 bases. CDR3 length: 15 residues. The CDR3 DNA reads as TGCGCCAGCGCCTCAGGAAGCTCTGGGGCCAACGTCCTGACTTTC. Translated, it gives CASASGSSGANVLTF.

This sequence joins TRBV5-1 and TRBJ2-7; TRBD1 aligns across 7 bases. This CDR3 region has 13 residues. The germline V gene has CDR1 SGHRS and CDR2 YFSETQ. V was clipped by 5 bases and J by 2 bases; unmatched bases: 4. CDR3 loop: CASRRDSPYEQYF. CDR3 nucleotide sequence: TGCGCCAGCAGAAGGGACAGCCCCTACGAGCAGTACTTC.

V is TRBV5-1 and J is TRBJ2-1; 8 positions agree with TRBD1. The V gene end was trimmed by 4 bases and the J gene end by 6 bases; junction bases not matched to a gene: 3. This CDR3 is 13 amino acids long. Germline-derived CDR1 and CDR2 are SGHRS and YFSETQ. The CDR3 DNA reads TGCGCCAGCAGCCCCGACAGGGGCAATGAGCAGTTCTTC. Translation gives CASSPDRGNEQFF.